Included here is one T cell receptor (beta chain) sequence, with context. The sample holds one count of this clone. Its antigen remains unidentified. Per-base quality was not reported, and no clone a single base away is much larger than it. These data originate in a study of control samples from healthy donors and cancer patients (dated by TCRdb to the early 2020s). The library was prepared using the immunoSEQ multiplex PCR assay. In its TCRdb copy, this immuneACCESS table keeps in-frame sequences only and misses some clones. Where compared with another copy, unresolved V genes explain less than half of these, and the others have no known cause. The sample data list roughly 83,000 clones, and around 82% of these were observed just once. The ten biggest clones cover approximately 9.8% of the sample. V lost 0 bases and J lost 4 bases; the stretch between them is 7 bases long. CDR1 and CDR2 were assigned from the germline V gene as MNHNS and SASEGT. The CDR3 has 14 amino acids, counting the end cysteine and phenylalanine. The DNA shown is the 42-base CDR3, in frame from base 1.

Sample: blood. The rearrangement joined TRBV6-1 to TRBJ1-5; too little of a D gene remains to name it. The TCR sequence derives from a woman between 55 and 75 years old in good health. The nucleotides read TGTGCCAGCAGTGAAGCGGGCAAGAATCAGCCCCAGCATTTT. Translated, it gives CASSEAGKNQPQHF.